This T cell receptor (beta chain) is drawn from a study of radiotherapy plus CTLA-4 blockade in lung cancer. Chemo-refractory metastatic non-small-cell lung cancer patients were treated with focal radiation plus CTLA-4 blockade with ipilimumab. Sequencing was performed with immunoSEQ multiplex PCR; in TCRdb, only in-frame clones are kept and a portion is missing. The table lists tens of thousands of clones, 84% of them singletons, with around 0.72% in the top ten. This CDR3 is built from 14 residues. The V end was cut by 4 bases, the J end by 4 bases, with 15 bases between. CDR1 and CDR2 (germline): SGHRS, YFSETQ. This clone occurred a few times.

Specimen: peripheral blood, collected from a patient treated with radiotherapy plus ipilimumab. J is TRBJ2-7 and V is TRBV5-1; possible D gene TRBD1, 6 bases. This receptor was obtained from a human donor with non-small cell lung cancer who had stable disease on radiotherapy plus ipilimumab. CDR3 coding DNA: TGCGCCAGCAGCCCTGCGACAGGATCATACGAGCAGTACTTC. Translating gives CASSPATGSYEQYF.